The 18 T cell receptor beta chains below all came from one sample that was sequenced in a study of blood T cell repertoires in COVID-19. Libraries were prepared by immunoSEQ multiplex PCR; TCRdb keeps only in-frame clonotypes and omits some of them. The data hold approximately 230,000 clones, with approximately 79% observed a single time. Sequences were obtained from peripheral blood. All receptors come from a middle-aged woman with active or convalescent COVID-19.

This clone showed up just once. V and J are TRBV19 and TRBJ2-3; 10 bases are shared with TRBD1. Germline trimming cut 6 bases from V and 4 bases from J; bases unmatched to any gene: 7. This CDR3 has 15 amino acids. Germline V CDR1 and CDR2: LNHDA, SQIVND (reference sequence). CDR3 residues: CASRADRGPPDTQYF. The CDR3 region has the DNA TGTGCCAGTAGGGCCGACAGGGGGCCTCCAGATACGCAGTATTTT.

This chain links TRBV15 with TRBJ1-2; 8 nucleotides agree with TRBD1. Losses at the gene ends were 0 bases for V and 4 bases for J; bases not matched to a gene: 4. The CDR3 length is 15 residues. Germline CDR1 LNHNV, CDR2 YYDKDF (reference sequence). CDR3 amino acids: CATSRDRQGAYGYTF. In DNA, the CDR3 is TGTGCCACCAGCAGAGATCGGCAGGGGGCCTATGGCTACACCTTC.

This clone appeared a few times. The chain is built from TRBV27 and TRBJ1-2; 7 nucleotides match TRBD1. The CDR3 has 14 residues. The J segment lost 2 bases and the V segment lost 5 bases, leaving 5 bases of the junction unmatched. In germline, CDR1 is MNHEY, CDR2 SMNVEV (reference sequence). The CDR3 sequence is CASSPDRVNYGYTF. The CDR3, as DNA: TGTGCCAGCAGTCCTGACAGGGTAAACTATGGCTACACCTTC.

The gene calls are TRBV11-3 and TRBJ2-3; 8 nucleotides match TRBD2. Germline values: CDR1 SGHNT, CDR2 YENEEA. The ends lost 2 bases at V and 5 bases at J; junction bases unmatched: 6. The CDR3 totals 15 residues. The CDR3 DNA follows: TGTGCCAGCAGCTTACGGGGGGGAGGTGAAGATACGCAGTATTTT. Translation gives CASSLRGGGEDTQYF.

The sample holds a few counts of this clone. The rearrangement uses TRBV6-5 and TRBJ1-2, with D unclear. Germline-derived CDR1 and CDR2 are MNHEY and SVGAGI. V lost 6 bases to trimming and J lost 3 bases, with 8 bases between them. The CDR3 contains 12 residues. The CDR3 is CASRSYYYGYTF. The CDR3 nucleotides are TGTGCCAGCAGATCATACTACTATGGCTACACCTTC.

The chain joins TRBV9 to TRBJ1-2; TRBD1 matches at 7 bases. The CDR3 extends over 15 amino acids. The junction had 8 bases not matched to a gene; V was cut back by 4 bases and J by 2 bases. The germline CDR1 and CDR2 sequences are SGDLS and YYNGEE. CDR3 sequence (DNA): TGTGCCAGCAGCTCTCCAGGGGGGTGGAACTATGGCTACACCTTC. Its protein is CASSSPGGWNYGYTF.

About this clone itself: Other DNA sequences from this sample encode an identical CDR3 as well. This sequence joins TRBV7-6 and TRBJ2-3, with 9 bases identical to TRBD2. The CDR3 length is 14 residues. V trimming: 5 bases; J trimming: 3 bases; junction bases outside the gene matches: 3. Germline V CDR1 and CDR2: SGHVS, FNYEAQ. CDR3 amino acids: CASSLAGGTDTQYF. CDR3 in DNA: TGTGCCAGCAGCCTGGCGGGGGGGACAGATACGCAGTATTTT.

The gene calls are TRBV7-2 and TRBJ1-1, with D hard to call. Trimming took 5 bases from V and 0 from J, leaving 10 bases between them. The CDR3 sequence is 14 residues long. Germline CDR1 SGHTA, CDR2 FQGNSA. The CDR3 bases are TGTGCCAGCAGCCCCTGGCTAGTGAACACTGAAGCTTTCTTT. Its protein is CASSPWLVNTEAFF.

The chain links TRBV24-1 to TRBJ1-2; D possibly corresponds to TRBD1 (6 bases). The CDR3 spans 12 residues. Per germline, CDR1 KGHDR and CDR2 SFDVKD. V was shortened by 4 bases and J by 4 bases, with 6 bases between the two germline ends. The chain's CDR3 is CATSEGAYGYTF. The CDR3 DNA is TGTGCCACCAGTGAGGGGGCCTATGGCTACACCTTC.

This clone has a handful of counts. The CDR3 nucleotides read TGTGCCAGAAGCCGATCCAGGGGGAACACCGGGGAGCTGTTTTTT. Its protein product is CARSRSRGNTGELFF. The chain couples TRBV5-3 to TRBJ2-2, with a weak D call TRBD1 (6 bases). Being an ORF, TRBV5-3 has a function that is uncertain. The V gene lost 4 bases and the J gene lost 1 base, with 11 bases spanning the gap. The CDR3 extends over 15 amino acids.

The CDR3: CASSLVGGLYNEQFF. DNA for the CDR3: TGTGCCAGCAGCTTGGTGGGGGGACTCTACAATGAGCAGTTCTTC. This rearrangement joins TRBV5-6 to TRBJ2-1, with D tentatively TRBD2 (6 bases). Germline V gene data show CDR1 as SGHDT and CDR2 as YYEEEE. The CDR3 has 15 residues. With 0 bases removed from V and 3 bases from J, the gap between germline ends came to 10 bases.

This chain joins TRBV28 and TRBJ2-7, with D perhaps matching TRBD2 (6 bases). The V gene lost 8 bases and the J gene lost 3 bases, with 17 bases spanning the gap. The CDR3 runs 14 residues. The germline V gene has CDR1 MDHEN and CDR2 SYDVKM. In DNA, the CDR3 is TGTGCCAGCTCCAAAACCGGGGGTCGCTACGAGCAGTACGTC. This codes for CASSKTGGRYEQYV.

The CDR3, as DNA: TGTGCCAGCAGTGAAGCGGCAATTGGGGGGTGGGAGACCCAGTACTTC. Its translation is CASSEAAIGGWETQYF. The chain joins TRBV6-1 to TRBJ2-5; weak D call: TRBD2 (6 bases). The CDR3 contains 16 residues. Germline values: CDR1 MNHNS, CDR2 SASEGT. Trimming removed 0 bases from V and 5 bases from J, with 16 bases in between.

The chain uses TRBV5-4 and TRBJ1-3; a possible D gene is TRBD1 (5 bases). Germline V lookup: CDR1 SGHNT, CDR2 YYREEE (reference sequence). This CDR3 contains 17 residues. V was shortened by 0 bases and J by 0 bases, with 13 bases between the two germline ends. CDR3 in amino acids: CASSLGGGVGSGNTIYF. CDR3 DNA sequence: TGTGCCAGCAGCTTGGGGGGGGGAGTAGGCTCTGGAAACACCATATATTTT.

This clone was recorded once. The J gene is TRBJ1-1, the V gene TRBV18, with unresolved D. Germline assignment: CDR1 KGHSH and CDR2 LQKENI. Trimming removed 2 bases at V and 8 bases at J, with 9 bases between. The CDR3 extends over 12 amino acids. CDR3 in DNA: TGTGCCAGCTCACCAGGTGAGGGAGAAGCTTTCTTT. Translated: CASSPGEGEAFF.

The chain carries TRBV6-6 and TRBJ1-2, with D unresolved. Trimming pared 2 bases from V and 7 bases from J, leaving 11 bases between. The CDR3 contains 13 residues. Per the germline V gene, CDR1 is MNHNY and CDR2 is SVGAGI (reference sequence). CDR3 protein: CASSYAIFRGYTF. CDR3 in DNA: TGTGCCAGCAGTTACGCTATCTTTCGTGGCTACACCTTC.

The V call is TRBV7-3, the J call TRBJ2-1, with 14 positions matching TRBD2. The V gene's germline CDR1 is SGHTA and CDR2 FQGTGA. V shed 2 bases, J shed 12 bases, and the junction held 9 bases outside the gene matches. This CDR3 spans 16 amino acids. CDR3 amino acids: CASSLEATSGGARQFF. CDR3 sequence (DNA): TGTGCCAGCAGCTTAGAAGCGACTAGCGGGGGGGCCAGGCAGTTCTTC.

V is TRBV5-1 and J is TRBJ1-1, with D perhaps matching TRBD1 (6 bases). This CDR3 comprises 16 residues. Trimming shortened V by 1 base and J by 5 bases, and 18 bases separated the two germline ends. The germline V gene encodes CDR1 SGHRS and CDR2 YFSETQ. CDR3 protein: CASSLLRGQATTEAFF. For the CDR3, the DNA is TGCGCCAGCAGCTTGTTACGGGGACAAGCGACAACTGAAGCTTTCTTT.